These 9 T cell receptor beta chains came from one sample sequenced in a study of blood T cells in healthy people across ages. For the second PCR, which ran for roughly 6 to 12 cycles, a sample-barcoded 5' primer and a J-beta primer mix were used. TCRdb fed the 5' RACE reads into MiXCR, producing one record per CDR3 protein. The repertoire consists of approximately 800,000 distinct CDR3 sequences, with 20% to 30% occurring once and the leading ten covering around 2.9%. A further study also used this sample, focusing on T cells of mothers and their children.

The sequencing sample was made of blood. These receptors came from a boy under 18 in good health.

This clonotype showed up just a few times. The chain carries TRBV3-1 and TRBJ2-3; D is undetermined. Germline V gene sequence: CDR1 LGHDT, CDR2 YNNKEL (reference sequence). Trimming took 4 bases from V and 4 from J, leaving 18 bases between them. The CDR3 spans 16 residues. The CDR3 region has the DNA TGTGCCAGCAGCCCGTGGGCGCTAGTGGGCCCAGATACGCAGTATTTT. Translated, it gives CASSPWALVGPDTQYF.

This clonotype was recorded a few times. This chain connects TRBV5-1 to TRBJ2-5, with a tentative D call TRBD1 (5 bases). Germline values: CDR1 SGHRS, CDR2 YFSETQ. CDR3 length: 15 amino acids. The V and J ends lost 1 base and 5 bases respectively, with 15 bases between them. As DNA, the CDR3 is TGCGCCAGCAGCTTGTCCGACAGACAATCGGAGACCCAGTACTTC. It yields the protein CASSLSDRQSETQYF.

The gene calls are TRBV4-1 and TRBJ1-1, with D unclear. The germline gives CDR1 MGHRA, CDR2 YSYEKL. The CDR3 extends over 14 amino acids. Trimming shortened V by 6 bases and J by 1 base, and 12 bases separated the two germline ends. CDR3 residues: CASSLKRENTEAFF. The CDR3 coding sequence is TGCGCCAGCAGTCTGAAGAGAGAGAACACTGAAGCTTTCTTT.

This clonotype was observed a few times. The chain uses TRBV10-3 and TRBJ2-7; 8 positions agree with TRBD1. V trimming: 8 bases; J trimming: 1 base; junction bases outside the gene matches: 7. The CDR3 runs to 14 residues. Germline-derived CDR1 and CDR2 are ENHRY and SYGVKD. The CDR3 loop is CAIARDRRSYEQYF. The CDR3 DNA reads TGTGCCATCGCCCGGGACAGGAGATCCTACGAGCAGTACTTC.

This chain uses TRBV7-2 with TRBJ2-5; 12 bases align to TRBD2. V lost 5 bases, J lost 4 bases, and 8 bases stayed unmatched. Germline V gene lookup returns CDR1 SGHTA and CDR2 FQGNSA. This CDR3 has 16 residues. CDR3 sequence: CASSPGLAGTVETQYF. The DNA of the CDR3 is TGTGCCAGCAGCCCTGGACTAGCGGGGACAGTAGAGACCCAGTACTTC.

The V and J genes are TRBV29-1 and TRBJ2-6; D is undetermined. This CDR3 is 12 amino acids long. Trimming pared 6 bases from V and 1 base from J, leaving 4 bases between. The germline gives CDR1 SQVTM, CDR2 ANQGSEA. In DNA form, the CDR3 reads TGCAGCGTCAAATCTGGGGCCAACGTCCTGACTTTC. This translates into CSVKSGANVLTF.

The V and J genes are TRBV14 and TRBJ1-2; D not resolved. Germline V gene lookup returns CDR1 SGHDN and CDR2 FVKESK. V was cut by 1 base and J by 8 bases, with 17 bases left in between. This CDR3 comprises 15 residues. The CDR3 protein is CASSQGRAQGRGYTF. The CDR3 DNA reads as TGTGCCAGCAGCCAAGGGCGGGCCCAAGGGCGCGGCTACACCTTC.

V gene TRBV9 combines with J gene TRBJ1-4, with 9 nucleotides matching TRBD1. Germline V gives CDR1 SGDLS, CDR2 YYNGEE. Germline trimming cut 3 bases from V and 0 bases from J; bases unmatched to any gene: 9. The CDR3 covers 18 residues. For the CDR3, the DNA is TGTGCCAGCAGCGGACGGGACAGGGTACCTGCAACTAATGAAAAACTGTTTTTT. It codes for CASSGRDRVPATNEKLFF.

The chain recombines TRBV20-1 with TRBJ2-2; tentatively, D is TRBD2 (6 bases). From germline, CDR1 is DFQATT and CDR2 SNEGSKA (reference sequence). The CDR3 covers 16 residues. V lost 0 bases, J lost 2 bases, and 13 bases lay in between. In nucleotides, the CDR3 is TGCAGTGCTAGAGATGGGGGGACCTCCAACACCGGGGAGCTGTTTTTT. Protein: CSARDGGTSNTGELFF.